One sample yielded the 27 T cell receptor beta chains listed below, sequenced in a study of T cell clonality in common variable immunodeficiency. Clones were sequenced by immunoSEQ multiplex PCR, and TCRdb holds only the in-frame ones, with some missing. There are around 55,000 clones in the sample, none observed a single time. The sequencing sample was made of peripheral blood mononuclear cells. The source is a person between 18 and 75 years old in good health.

The CDR3 spells CAISRGEPADTQYF. Incomplete CDR3 DNA: TGTGCCATCAGTCGGGGGGAGCCCGCAGATACC. The chain employs TRBV10-3 and TRBJ2-5; 7 bases are shared with TRBD2. The read ends 3 residues before the CDR3 terminus; that terminus is restored from the germline J gene. The CDR3 is 14 residues long. The germline V gene encodes CDR1 ENHRY and CDR2 SYGVKD.

Ten or more counts support this clone. The read ends 3 residues shy of where the CDR3 ends; the end is completed using the germline J gene. The J gene is TRBJ1-2, the V gene TRBV28; 8 bases fit TRBD1. The CDR3 sequence is 15 residues long. Germline loops: CDR1 MDHEN, CDR2 SYDVKM. V lost 2 bases to trimming and J lost 7 bases; unmatched junction nucleotides: 9. The CDR3 protein is CASSLNDRGFRGYTF. The covered CDR3 bases are TGTGCCAGCAGTTTAAATGACAGGGGTTTCCGTGGC.

In its sample, this clone was seen a few times. The observed sequence ends 3 residues before the CDR3 terminus, with the missing tail filled in from the germline J gene. V and J are TRBV7-9 and TRBJ2-4, with D possibly being TRBD1 (6 bases). In germline, CDR1 is SEHNR, CDR2 FQNEAQ (reference sequence). CDR3 size: 14 residues. CDR3 DNA, as far as it was read: TGTGCCAGCAGCTTCTGGGACACTCGCTATGGT. It translates to CASSFWDTRYG. The whole CDR3 reads CASSFWDTRYGQYF.

In this sample, this clone turned up many times. With the read ending 3 residues before the CDR3 end, the germline J gene is used to fill in that end. V usage is TRBV7-3 and J usage is TRBJ2-1; D is possibly TRBD1 (6 bases). The germline gives CDR1 SGHTA, CDR2 FQGTGA. The CDR3 has 14 amino acids. V lost 1 base and J lost 6, with 10 bases in between. The sequenced part of the CDR3 DNA is TGTGCCAGCAGCTTAATGGGGGCTACCAATGAG. Translated, it gives CASSLMGATNE. The complete CDR3 reads CASSLMGATNEQFF.

This clone was seen ten or more times. Read coverage stops 3 residues before the CDR3 terminus; the germline J gene supplies the remainder. V and J are TRBV7-2 and TRBJ2-6; D uncertain. Trimming cost V 3 bases and J 2 bases, with 8 bases left between them. CDR1 and CDR2 from the germline V gene are SGHTA and FQGNSA. This CDR3 is 15 amino acids long. The CDR3 here is CASSFSGAGANVLTF. CDR3 bases read: TGTGCCAGCAGCTTTTCAGGTGCTGGGGCCAACGTC.

CDR3 sequence reads: CASSEGLASIYNEQFF. CDR3 DNA, as far as it was read: TGTGCCAGCAGTGAGGGACTAGCGAGTATCTACAATGAG. The chain employs TRBV2 and TRBJ2-1, with 10 bases lining up with TRBD2. The read ends 3 residues shy of where the CDR3 ends; the end is completed using the germline J gene. Germline CDR1 reads SNHLY; CDR2 reads FYNNEI. The V and J ends lost 3 bases and 3 bases, in that order; junction bases with no gene match: 5. This CDR3 spans 16 amino acids. The complete variable domain, with remaining parts taken from reference TRBV2 and TRBJ2-1, reads EPEVTQTPSHQVTQMGQEVILRCVPISNHLYFYWYRQILGQKVEFLVSFYNNEISEKSEIFDDQFSVERPDGSNFTLKIRSTKLEDSAMYFCASSEGLASIYNEQFFGPGTRLTVL.

This clone qualifies as medium-sized. The DNA ends 3 residues before the CDR3 does, and the rest of the CDR3 is filled in from the germline J gene. The genes are TRBV20-1 and TRBJ1-6; 9 bases match TRBD1. Germline lookup yields CDR1 DFQATT and CDR2 SNEGSKA (reference sequence). This CDR3 region has 14 residues. Trimming removed 6 bases from V and 10 bases from J; junction bases left unmatched: 10. The chain's CDR3 is CSASTGTGSSPLHF. The covered CDR3 bases are TGCAGTGCGTCCACCGGGACAGGGAGCTCACCC.

This clone was recorded many times. From the germline J gene comes the end of the CDR3, since the read stops 3 residues before it. V usage is TRBV7-2 and J usage is TRBJ1-2, with D maybe TRBD1 (5 bases). CDR1 and CDR2 from the germline V gene are SGHTA and FQGNSA. The germline V and J ends were trimmed by 2 bases and 6 bases, with 16 bases remaining between them. This CDR3 has 15 amino acids. The covered CDR3 bases are TGTGCCAGCAGCTTAAACATACGGGGGGATAATGGC. It translates to CASSLNIRGDNG. The whole CDR3 is CASSLNIRGDNGYTF. The whole variable domain, filled in from reference TRBV7-2 and TRBJ1-2, reads GAGVSQSPSNKVTEKGKDVELRCDPISGHTALYWYRQSLGQGLEFLIYFQGNSAPDKSGLPSDRFSAERTGGSVSTLTIQRTQQEDSAVYLCASSLNIRGDNGYTFGSGTRLTVV.

This clone has at least ten counts. Read data end 3 residues before the CDR3 end; the end is taken from the germline J gene. The chain employs TRBV7-2 and TRBJ1-1, with TRBD1 matching 8 bases. V dropped 1 base and J dropped 2; count of bases not matched to a gene: 3. Germline V gene sequence: CDR1 SGHTA, CDR2 FQGNSA. This CDR3 region has 15 residues. Incomplete CDR3 DNA: TGTGCCAGCAGCTTAGTGGGACAGGTTAACACTGAA. Translated, it gives CASSLVGQVNTE. The whole CDR3 sequence is CASSLVGQVNTEAFF.

This clone was recorded at least ten times. The observed sequence ends 3 residues before the CDR3 terminus, with the missing tail filled in from the germline J gene. This specimen includes other DNA sequences encoding the same CDR3. The chain employs TRBV19 and TRBJ1-5; a weak D match, TRBD1 (6 bases). There are 14 residues in the CDR3. Germline CDR1 and CDR2: LNHDA and SQIVND (reference sequence). V shed 1 base and J shed 2 bases, with 6 bases lying between them. CDR3 sequence: CASSIAGGNQPQHF. The sequenced part of the CDR3 DNA is TGTGCCAGTAGTATAGCAGGGGGCAATCAGCCC.

This clone was observed at least ten times. Read coverage stops 3 residues before the CDR3 terminus; the germline J gene supplies the remainder. The same CDR3 can be traced to other DNA sequences in this sample. The chain couples TRBV6-1 to TRBJ1-2; maybe TRBD1 (5 bases). Germline loops: CDR1 MNHNS, CDR2 SASEGT. This CDR3 comprises 14 residues. Trimming stripped 2 bases from V and 6 bases from J, with 13 bases between. The CDR3 loop reads CASSESGGVNGYTF. CDR3 DNA, as far as it was read: TGTGCCAGCAGTGAATCGGGAGGGGTGAATGGC.

This clone was seen repeatedly, ten times or more. Read sequence stops 3 residues before the CDR3 end, and the germline J gene provides the missing end. The V and J genes are TRBV12-5 and TRBJ2-2; D is possibly TRBD1 (6 bases). The V gene lost 3 bases and the J gene lost 6 bases, with 14 bases spanning the gap. From germline, CDR1 is LGHNT and CDR2 FRNRAP. CDR3 size: 15 residues. Partial CDR3 DNA: TGTGCTAGTGGTTTCCTTCTGGGGGCCTCCGGGGAG. This translates into CASGFLLGASGE. The whole CDR3 sequence reads CASGFLLGASGELFF.

This clone was picked up many times. The read gets to within 3 residues of the CDR3 end, and the germline J gene fills in the rest. The gene calls are TRBV20-1 and TRBJ2-5; TRBD1 is a possible D gene (6 bases). Germline assignment: CDR1 DFQATT and CDR2 SNEGSKA (reference sequence). Trimming removed 6 bases from V and 2 bases from J, with 19 bases in between. This CDR3 spans 15 amino acids. The CDR3: CSALRGRSLQETQYF. CDR3 DNA (partial): TGCAGTGCCCTCAGGGGACGGTCCCTACAAGAGACC.

This clone was seen ten or more times. Read sequence stops 3 residues before the CDR3 end, and the germline J gene provides the missing end. The chain links TRBV5-1 to TRBJ2-5; 7 bases line up with TRBD1. V shed 0 bases, J shed 3 bases, and the junction held 2 bases outside the gene matches. Germline V gene lookup returns CDR1 SGHRS and CDR2 YFSETQ. This CDR3 contains 14 residues. CDR3 DNA, as far as it was read: TGCGCCAGCAGCTTGGATACAGGGGAAGAGACC. As protein: CASSLDTGEET. Given in full, the CDR3 is CASSLDTGEETQYF.

This clone was recorded a few times. Compared with germline, one end of the junction differs, possibly owing to a read error. From the germline J gene comes the end of the CDR3, since the read stops 3 residues before it. The sample carries other DNA sequences with the same CDR3. The chain has TRBV5-1 and TRBJ1-3; D is unclear. The CDR3 is 15 amino acids. Germline V lookup: CDR1 SGHRS, CDR2 YFSETQ. The CDR3 is CASSLAPDSGNTIYF. The CDR3 bases that were read are TGCGCCAGCAGCTTGGCGCCAGACTCTGGAAACACA.

This clone was detected ten times or more. The missing CDR3 end, 3 residues past where the read stops, is filled in from the germline J gene. The chain has TRBV6-4 and TRBJ2-1; a possible D gene is TRBD2 (5 bases). The V and J ends lost 9 bases and 0 bases respectively, with 12 bases between them. The CDR3 consists of 14 residues. Germline CDR1 reads MRHNA; CDR2 reads SNTAGT. The CDR3 here is CASRRSGSYNEQFF. Partial CDR3 DNA: TGTGCCAGTAGGAGAAGCGGCTCCTACAATGAG.

About this clone itself: The sequence runs out 3 residues before the end of the CDR3; the remainder is reconstructed from the germline J gene. V usage is TRBV20-1 and J usage is TRBJ1-2, with D possibly being TRBD1 (6 bases). Trimming took 6 bases from V and 6 from J, leaving 11 bases between them. The CDR3 sequence is 11 residues long. Germline values: CDR1 DFQATT, CDR2 SNEGSKA (reference sequence). The CDR3 spells CSANDRNGYTF. The DNA read from the CDR3 is TGCAGTGCCAATGACAGGAATGGC.

In its sample, this clone was seen many times. Here the CDR3 reads CSARDTGGAYGYTF. The CDR3 DNA, read in part, is TGCAGTGCTAGAGATACAGGGGGCGCGTATGGC. The rearrangement uses TRBV20-1 and TRBJ1-2, with 9 bases lining up with TRBD1. The CDR3 end falls 3 residues outside the read, so it is completed with the germline J gene. V trimming: 0 bases; J trimming: 5 bases; junction bases outside the gene matches: 4. Germline V CDR1 and CDR2: DFQATT, SNEGSKA (reference sequence). The CDR3 is made up of 14 amino acids.

This clone was observed many times. The read ends 3 residues shy of where the CDR3 ends; the end is completed using the germline J gene. The V call is TRBV7-9, the J call TRBJ2-3; weak D call: TRBD2 (5 bases). The germline V gene encodes CDR1 SEHNR and CDR2 FQNEAQ (reference sequence). The CDR3 sequence is 14 residues long. V was pared by 5 bases and J by 8 bases, with 17 bases between. The sequenced part of the CDR3 DNA is TGTGCCAGCAGCCGCTGGTCGGGGATAAGTACG. Amino acid sequence: CASSRWSGIST. The whole CDR3 protein is CASSRWSGISTQYF. Full variable domain (remainder filled in from reference TRBV7-9 and TRBJ2-3): DTGVSQNPRHKITKRGQNVTFRCDPISEHNRLYWYRQTLGQGPEFLTYFQNEAQLEKSRLLSDRFSAERPKGSFSTLEIQRTEQGDSAMYLCASSRWSGISTQYFGPGTRLTVL.

This clone was observed at least ten times. The read falls 3 residues short of the CDR3 end, and the missing part is taken from the germline J gene. The chain combines TRBV29-1 with TRBJ1-2; a possible D gene is TRBD1 (5 bases). Germline V gene data show CDR1 as SQVTM and CDR2 as ANQGSEA. The CDR3 length is 11 residues. The DNA read from the CDR3 is TGCAGCGTCCAGGGTGGCAATGAC. This sequence encodes CSVQGGND. The whole CDR3 is CSVQGGNDYTF. The entire variable domain, with the rest obtained from reference TRBV29-1 and TRBJ1-2, is as follows: SAVISQKPSRDICQRGTSLTIQCQVDSQVTMMFWYRQQPGQSLTLIATANQGSEATYESGFVIDKFPISRPNLTFSTLTVSNMSPEDSSIYLCSVQGGNDYTFGSGTRLTVV.

In this sample, this clone turned up many times. The read terminates 3 residues ahead of where the CDR3 ends, so the germline J gene completes it. The chain employs TRBV20-1 and TRBJ1-1, with D perhaps matching TRBD1 (5 bases). CDR3 length: 15 residues. Germline V gene data show CDR1 as DFQATT and CDR2 as SNEGSKA (reference sequence). V was clipped by 0 bases and J by 0 bases, with 11 bases between them. CDR3 residues: CSARDKGPLNTEAFF. The CDR3 DNA, read in part, is TGCAGTGCTAGAGATAAGGGGCCGTTGAACACTGAA.

This clone was counted at least ten times. The read is 3 residues too short to cover the CDR3 end, so that end is filled in from the germline J gene. The gene calls are TRBV3-1 (or the pseudogene TRBV3-2) and TRBJ1-2, with no clear D. The CDR3 runs 11 residues. CDR1 and CDR2 (germline): LGHDT, YNNKEL (reference sequence). CDR3 residues: CASSQSQGYTF. Partial CDR3 DNA: TGTGCCAGCAGCCAGTCCCAGGGC.

This clone was counted at least ten times. The CDR3 extends 3 residues past the end of the read, so its final part is completed from the germline J gene. The chain is built from TRBV20-1 and TRBJ2-3; TRBD2 matches at 9 bases. Losses at the gene ends were 5 bases for V and 4 bases for J; bases not matched to a gene: 7. CDR1 DFQATT and CDR2 SNEGSKA come from the germline V gene (reference sequence). This CDR3 region has 14 residues. Incomplete CDR3 DNA: TGCAGTGCTCCCCGGACTAGCGCGGCAGATACG. Its translation is CSAPRTSAADT. The CDR3 in full is CSAPRTSAADTQYF.

This clone was observed at least ten times. The read terminates 3 residues before the CDR3 end, so the remaining end is supplied by the germline J gene. This chain connects TRBV20-1 to TRBJ2-3; 8 positions match TRBD2. Germline loops: CDR1 DFQATT, CDR2 SNEGSKA (reference sequence). The CDR3 is made up of 15 amino acids. V was clipped by 3 bases and J by 2 bases; unmatched bases: 7. CDR3 bases read: TGCAGTGCTAGTAGCGGCGGGGGGACCACAGATACG. Protein sequence: CSASSGGGTTDT. The CDR3 as a whole reads CSASSGGGTTDTQYF.

The table lists this clone with many counts. The read finishes 3 residues shy of the CDR3 end, and the germline J gene is used to complete it. This sequence joins TRBV19 and TRBJ1-1, with D hard to call. Germline CDR1 and CDR2: LNHDA and SQIVND (reference sequence). The CDR3 covers 12 residues. The V end lost 5 bases, the J end lost 5 bases, and 9 bases lay between the germline ends. CDR3 sequence: CASSFTGTEAFF. The sequenced CDR3 bases are TGTGCCAGTAGTTTTACGGGGACTGAA.

This clone has ten or more counts. The read terminates 3 residues ahead of where the CDR3 ends, so the germline J gene completes it. This chain uses TRBV5-1 with TRBJ1-4, with D possibly being TRBD1 (5 bases). CDR3 length: 15 amino acids. CDR1 and CDR2 (germline): SGHRS, YFSETQ. V lost 0 bases to trimming and J lost 4 bases, with 10 bases between them. The CDR3 bases that were read are TGCGCCAGCAGCTTGGGGCCCGGGGGTAATGAAAAA. Protein: CASSLGPGGNEK. The complete CDR3 protein is CASSLGPGGNEKLFF.

This clone came up many times. Sequencing ends 3 residues short of the CDR3 end; the germline J gene provides the rest. The V call is TRBV11-2, the J call TRBJ2-5, with 11 bases aligning to TRBD2. The V segment lost 5 bases and the J segment 1 base; nucleotides outside the gene matches: 3. The CDR3 sequence is 15 residues long. CDR1 SGHAT and CDR2 FQNNGV come from the germline V gene. CDR3 in amino acids: CASSPGLAAQETQYF. CDR3 DNA, as far as it was read: TGTGCCAGCAGCCCGGGACTAGCGGCCCAAGAGACC.